This T cell receptor beta chain was retrieved from a study of response to subunit inactivated influenza vaccine. This clonotype was seen a few times. What it binds is unknown. TCRdb analysed the RT-PCR reads with MiXCR anew, one entry per CDR3 protein. The repertoire holds approximately 700,000 distinct CDR3 sequences, 14% seen once, with around 7% in the top ten. V shed 4 bases and J shed 5 bases, with 17 bases lying between them. The CDR3 runs to 15 residues. The germline CDR1 and CDR2 sequences are MNHEY and SVGEGT. General study points: A suggestion made by the authors is that each seasonal influenza vaccination recruits few new T cells.

The sequences come from PBMCs from blood, collected less than 15 days before vaccination. This TCR derives from a man in his fifties who received an inactivated influenza vaccine. The J gene is TRBJ2-5, the V gene TRBV6-2 or TRBV6-3; a weak D match, TRBD2 (5 bases). CDR3 amino acids: CASSFPDPAGETQYF. Written as DNA, the CDR3 is TGTGCCAGCAGTTTCCCGGACCCGGCGGGCGAGACCCAGTACTTC.